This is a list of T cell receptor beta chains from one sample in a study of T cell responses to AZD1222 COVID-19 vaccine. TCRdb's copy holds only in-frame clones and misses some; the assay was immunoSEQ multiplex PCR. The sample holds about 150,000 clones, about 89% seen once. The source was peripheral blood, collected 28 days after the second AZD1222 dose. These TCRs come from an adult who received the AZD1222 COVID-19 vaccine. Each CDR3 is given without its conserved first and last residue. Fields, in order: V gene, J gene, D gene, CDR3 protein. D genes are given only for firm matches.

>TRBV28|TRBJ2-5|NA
ASTPRGEGQETQY
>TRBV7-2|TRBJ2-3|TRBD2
ASSHRLAGGPDTQY
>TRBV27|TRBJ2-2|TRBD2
ASSFGLAGNTGELF
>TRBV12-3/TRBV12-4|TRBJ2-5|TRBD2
ASTSLAGAQY
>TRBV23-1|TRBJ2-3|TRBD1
ASSPSGVRGLHTDTQY
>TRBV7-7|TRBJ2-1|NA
ASSSGPSSYNEQF
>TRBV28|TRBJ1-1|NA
ASSSIMNTEAF
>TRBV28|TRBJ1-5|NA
ASRPGGVAEPQH
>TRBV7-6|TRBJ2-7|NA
ASSLARVHRAYEQY
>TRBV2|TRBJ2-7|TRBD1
ASRRTGLVEQY
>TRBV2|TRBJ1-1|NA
ASSEFGRQVGYTEAF
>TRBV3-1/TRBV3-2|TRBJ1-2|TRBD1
ASRSQGGNGYT
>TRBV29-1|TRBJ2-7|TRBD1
SVERAGGVGTYEQY
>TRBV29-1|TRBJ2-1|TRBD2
SELAGYNEQF
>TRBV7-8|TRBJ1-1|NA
ASSLAGLNTEAF
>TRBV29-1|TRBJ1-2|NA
SATGEGKGYT
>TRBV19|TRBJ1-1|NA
ASSIDPIMNTEAF
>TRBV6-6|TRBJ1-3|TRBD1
ASSGTGQGSGNTIY
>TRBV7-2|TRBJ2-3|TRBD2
ASSLVAGVADTQY
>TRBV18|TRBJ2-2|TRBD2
ASSHGLAGGITGELF
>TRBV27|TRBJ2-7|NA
ASTPVQGGSYEQY
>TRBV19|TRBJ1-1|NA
ASSIGATTEAF
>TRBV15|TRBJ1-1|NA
ATSREGGWGNTEAF
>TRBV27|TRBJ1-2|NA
ASSPWGRANYGYT
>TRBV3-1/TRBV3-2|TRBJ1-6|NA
ASSPPGGINSPLH
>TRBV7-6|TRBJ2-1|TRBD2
ASSSGTSGSNNEQF
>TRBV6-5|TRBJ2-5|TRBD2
ASRNSGGEETQY
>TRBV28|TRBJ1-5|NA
ASSLTASNQPQH
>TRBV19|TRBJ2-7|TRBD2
ASSVSPSGRSSYEQY
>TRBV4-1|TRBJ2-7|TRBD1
ASSQAGTGAGSYEQY
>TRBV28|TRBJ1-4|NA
ASSFRGYGEKLF
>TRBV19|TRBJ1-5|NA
ASSIGGPDLSNQPQH
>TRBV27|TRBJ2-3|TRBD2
ASSLGTSGRARGTDTQY
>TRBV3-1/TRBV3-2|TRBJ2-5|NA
ASREFQYQETQY
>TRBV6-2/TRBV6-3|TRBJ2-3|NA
ASSYVGAQTDTQY
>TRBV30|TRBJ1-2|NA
AWRPDLLAGYGYT